Below, 29 T cell receptor beta chains from the same sample are listed, as sequenced in a study of blood T cell repertoires in COVID-19. Clones were sequenced by immunoSEQ multiplex PCR, and TCRdb holds only the in-frame ones, with some missing. The sample has 200,000 or so clones; about four fifths are singletons. Sequencing input: PBMCs or T cells enriched from blood (not recorded which). These receptors were collected from a woman in her thirties or forties with acute COVID-19.

The gene calls are TRBV6-2 or TRBV6-3 and TRBJ1-2; 7 positions agree with TRBD1. The CDR3 loop spans 13 amino acids. V shed 6 bases and J 8 bases; nucleotides not matched to a gene: 9. CDR1 and CDR2 from the germline V gene are MNHEY and SVGEGT. The CDR3, as DNA: TGTGCCAGCAGCCGCACAGGGGTTAAAGGCTACACCTTC. This codes for CASSRTGVKGYTF.

This clone was observed once. The genes are TRBV4-1 and TRBJ1-1, with D unresolved. V was trimmed by 4 bases and J by 3 bases, leaving 12 bases between them. Germline V CDR1 and CDR2: MGHRA, YSYEKL. The CDR3 is 14 residues long. The CDR3 coding sequence is TGCGCCAGCAGCCCAGAAACGGTGCACACTGAAGCTTTCTTT. Protein sequence: CASSPETVHTEAFF.

The chain employs TRBV29-1 and TRBJ2-7, with 13 bases identical to TRBD2. Germline V gene lookup returns CDR1 SQVTM and CDR2 ANQGSEA. The CDR3 has 14 amino acids. J lost 4 bases, V lost 3 bases, and 3 bases had no gene match. CDR3 region: CSVETSGRSYEQYF. The DNA of the CDR3 is TGCAGCGTTGAGACTAGCGGGAGGAGTTACGAGCAGTACTTC.

This chain joins TRBV5-1 and TRBJ1-6, with 7 bases that match TRBD1. This CDR3 region has 16 residues. Germline V CDR1 and CDR2: SGHRS, YFSETQ. With 0 bases clipped from V and 4 bases from J, the junction kept 4 bases outside the gene matches. As DNA, the CDR3 is TGCGCCAGCAGCTTGGGGGACAGTCGTTATAATTCACCCCTCCACTTT. Its protein is CASSLGDSRYNSPLHF.

J is TRBJ2-3 and V is TRBV7-9; D perhaps matches TRBD2 (7 bases). The ends were cut back, 5 bases at V and 0 bases at J, with 12 bases in the middle. The CDR3 has 15 amino acids. The V gene's germline CDR1 is SEHNR and CDR2 FQNEAQ (reference sequence). CDR3 loop: CASSARGASTDTQYF. The CDR3, as DNA: TGTGCCAGCAGCGCACGGGGGGCGAGCACAGATACGCAGTATTTT.

The chain combines TRBV15 with TRBJ1-5; the match to TRBD1 covers 7 bases. The CDR3 loop spans 15 amino acids. CDR1 LNHNV and CDR2 YYDKDF come from the germline V gene (reference sequence). Trimming at V came to 5 bases and at J to 0 bases, leaving 4 bases not matched to a gene. The CDR3 spells CATSGDRDSNQPQHF. The DNA for the CDR3 is TGTGCCACCAGCGGCGACAGGGATAGCAATCAGCCCCAGCATTTT.

The CDR3 DNA reads as TGCGCCAGCAGCTTGGTGGCGGGCGGGGAGCTGTTTTTT. This codes for CASSLVAGGELFF. The chain uses TRBV5-1 and TRBJ2-2, with D perhaps TRBD2 (5 bases). The CDR3 covers 13 residues. CDR1 is SGHRS, CDR2 YFSETQ, per germline. V was cut by 0 bases and J by 7 bases, with 7 bases left in between.

This rearrangement joins TRBV19 to TRBJ2-2; tentatively, D is TRBD1 (5 bases). CDR1 LNHDA and CDR2 SQIVND come from the germline V gene (reference sequence). The CDR3 is 16 amino acids. Trimming shortened V by 1 base and J by 3 bases, and 12 bases separated the two germline ends. In nucleotides, the CDR3 is TGTGCCAGTAGTATAGTCGTCAGGGCTTACACCGGGGAGCTGTTTTTT. Amino acid sequence: CASSIVVRAYTGELFF.

This clone was found a few times. This chain uses TRBV12-2 with TRBJ2-7; no check of the table's D call, TRBD2, against the DNA was made. TRBV12-2 is labeled a pseudogene. CDR3 length: 16 residues. CDR3 sequence: CASRLGRHVYPHEQYF. As DNA, the CDR3 is TGTGCAAGTCGCTTAGGGAGGCACGTCTACCCCCACGAGCAGTACTTC.

The CDR3, as DNA: TGTGCCAGCAGCAAGGGACAGGTGGGACGCAATGAGCAGTTCTTC. Its protein is CASSKGQVGRNEQFF. This chain joins TRBV9 and TRBJ2-1, with TRBD1 identical over 8 bases. The J segment lost 6 bases and the V segment lost 4 bases, leaving 9 bases of the junction unmatched. This CDR3 region has 15 residues. Germline CDR1 is SGDLS and CDR2 is YYNGEE.

The table lists this clone with a few counts. This chain connects TRBV11-2 to TRBJ2-2, with 8 bases aligning to TRBD1. Unmatched junction bases numbered 9, after V lost 4 bases and J lost 8 bases. The CDR3 runs 15 residues. From germline, CDR1 is SGHAT and CDR2 FQNNGV. The CDR3 region has the DNA TGTGCCAGCAGCTCAGGACAGGGTCCCTCAGGGGAGCTGTTTTTT. Protein: CASSSGQGPSGELFF.

The V and J genes are TRBV9 and TRBJ2-3; unclear D gene. V was clipped by 2 bases and J by 2 bases, with 9 bases between them. This CDR3 has 14 amino acids. Germline assignment: CDR1 SGDLS and CDR2 YYNGEE. The CDR3 region has the DNA TGTGCCAGCAGCGTGGGCCACGACACAGATACGCAGTATTTT. It codes for CASSVGHDTDTQYF. The whole variable domain, remainder taken from reference TRBV9 and TRBJ2-3, is DSGVTQTPKHLITATGQRVTLRCSPRSGDLSVYWYQQSLDQGLQFLIQYYNGEERAKGNILERFSAQQFPDLHSELNLSSLELGDSALYFCASSVGHDTDTQYFGPGTRLTVL.

The chain links TRBV28 to TRBJ1-2; 10 bases are a match to TRBD1. The CDR3 extends over 16 amino acids. The V gene's germline CDR1 is MDHEN and CDR2 SYDVKM. The J segment lost 0 bases and the V segment lost 3 bases, leaving 4 bases of the junction unmatched. The CDR3 DNA reads TGTGCCAGCAGTTTGGGACAGGGGACTTCTAACTATGGCTACACCTTC. The encoded protein is CASSLGQGTSNYGYTF.

This clone showed up just once. The gene calls are TRBV5-1 and TRBJ2-1; 7 bases line up with TRBD1. The CDR3 totals 15 residues. From germline, CDR1 is SGHRS and CDR2 YFSETQ. V was clipped by 2 bases and J by 4 bases; unmatched bases: 6. CDR3 nucleotide sequence: TGCGCCAGCAGCTTAGAACCGGGACAGTACAATGAGCAGTTCTTC. It encodes CASSLEPGQYNEQFF.

J is TRBJ2-2 and V is TRBV2, with 9 bases identical to TRBD1. Germline lookup yields CDR1 SNHLY and CDR2 FYNNEI. The CDR3 has 18 residues. V lost 8 bases to trimming and J lost 4 bases; unmatched junction nucleotides: 17. Written as DNA, the CDR3 is TGTGCCAGCTCTAATTCAGGACAGGGGAGTTTTGTCACCGGGGAGCTGTTTTTT. Amino acid sequence: CASSNSGQGSFVTGELFF.

The V and J genes are TRBV21-1 and TRBJ2-7; TRBD1, the table's D call, lacks a check against the DNA. TRBV21-1 is recorded as a pseudogene. The CDR3 has 9 residues. This CDR3 is CASVGRVDF. In nucleotides, the CDR3 is TGTGCCAGCGTGGGGCGAGTGGACTTC.

There are a few counts of this clone. The J gene is TRBJ2-3, the V gene TRBV28, with D maybe TRBD2 (5 bases). The CDR3 contains 15 residues. From germline, CDR1 is MDHEN and CDR2 SYDVKM. V was pared by 6 bases and J by 1 base, with 14 bases between. CDR3 in amino acids: CASSPGTAGTDTQYF. CDR3 sequence (DNA): TGTGCCAGCAGCCCGGGAACAGCGGGCACAGATACGCAGTATTTT.

This chain joins TRBV29-1 and TRBJ1-1, with 8 nucleotides matching TRBD1. Trimming removed 2 bases from V and 3 bases from J; junction bases left unmatched: 8. Germline CDR1 reads SQVTM; CDR2 reads ANQGSEA. This CDR3 is built from 15 residues. The CDR3 nucleotides read TGCAGCGTTGAACCGCGACAGGGGCGCGACACTGAAGCTTTCTTT. Its protein product is CSVEPRQGRDTEAFF.

This sequence joins TRBV5-6 and TRBJ1-2; 7 nucleotides agree with TRBD1. The CDR3 extends over 15 amino acids. J lost 4 bases, V lost 2 bases, and 8 bases had no gene match. Germline values: CDR1 SGHDT, CDR2 YYEEEE. The CDR3 nucleotides are TGTGCCAGCAGCTTAGAGGGGGCTGAAATCTATGGCTACACCTTC. Protein product: CASSLEGAEIYGYTF.

The table lists this clone with a few counts. A junction boundary mismatches the germline segment, possibly from a read error. V and J are TRBV7-4 and TRBJ2-1; no reliable D call. The germline gives CDR1 SGHVT, CDR2 SQSDAQ. The length of the CDR3 is 9 residues. The CDR3 DNA reads TGTGCCAGCAGCTACTCCCAGGTCTTC. This sequence encodes CASSYSQVF. Full variable domain (rest looked up from reference TRBV7-4 and TRBJ2-1): GAGVSQSPRYKVAKRGRDVALRCDSISGHVTLYWYRQTLGQGSEVLTYSQSDAQRDKSGRPSGRFSAERPERSVSTLKIQRTEQGDSAVYLCASSYSQVFGPGTRLTVL.

This chain uses TRBV19 with TRBJ2-7, with no clear D. Germline V gene lookup returns CDR1 LNHDA and CDR2 SQIVND (reference sequence). This CDR3 spans 17 amino acids. Trimming left V 1 base short and J 2 bases short, with 18 bases between. CDR3 nucleotides: TGTGCCAGTAGTATAGTGGGCCCTTTCCATCCTCCCTACGAGCAGTACTTC. This translates into CASSIVGPFHPPYEQYF.

The J gene is TRBJ1-5, the V gene TRBV30; possibly TRBD1 for D (6 bases). V shed 3 bases and J shed 2 bases, with 11 bases lying between them. The CDR3 loop spans 14 amino acids. CDR1 is GTSNPN, CDR2 SVGIG, per germline (reference sequence). CDR3 nucleotide sequence: TGTGCCTGGAGGCCCAAGGGGGGCAATCAGCCCCAGCATTTT. It specifies CAWRPKGGNQPQHF.

Only one count was recorded for this clone. The rearrangement links TRBV5-1 to TRBJ1-1; D gene unclear. The V end lost 7 bases, the J end lost 0 bases, and 16 bases lay between the germline ends. Germline V gene data show CDR1 as SGHRS and CDR2 as YFSETQ. The CDR3 is made up of 15 amino acids. CDR3 sequence reads: CASGETFPLNTEAFF. The CDR3 nucleotides are TGCGCCAGCGGCGAGACATTCCCATTGAACACTGAAGCTTTCTTT.

CDR3: CATKNTGELFF. The CDR3 bases are TGTGCCACTAAAAACACCGGGGAGCTGTTTTTT. The chain is built from TRBV3-1 (or the pseudogene TRBV3-2) and TRBJ2-2; no clear D. Germline CDR1 LGHDT, CDR2 YNNKEL (reference sequence). Trimming removed 10 bases from V and 2 bases from J, with 5 bases in between. There are 11 residues in the CDR3.

This sequence joins TRBV3-1 (or the pseudogene TRBV3-2) and TRBJ2-1; 7 bases agree with TRBD1. The germline CDR1 and CDR2 sequences are LGHDT and YNNKEL (reference sequence). Losses at the gene ends were 4 bases for V and 9 bases for J; bases not matched to a gene: 9. This CDR3 spans 14 amino acids. CDR3 region: CASSLLTGTGEQFF. The DNA of the CDR3 is TGTGCCAGCAGCCTATTGACAGGGACGGGTGAGCAGTTCTTC.

This clone was found a few times. The rearrangement joins TRBV2 to TRBJ1-2; D not certain. The CDR3 length is 14 residues. CDR1 is SNHLY and CDR2 is FYNNEI in the germline V gene. The V end was cut by 1 base, the J end by 3 bases, with 9 bases between. DNA of the CDR3: TGTGCCAGCAGTGAAGGGCCTCCCCACTATGGCTACACCTTC. Its protein is CASSEGPPHYGYTF.

The rearrangement joins TRBV30 to TRBJ2-2; 8 bases agree with TRBD1. The CDR3 runs 18 residues. Germline V gene data show CDR1 as GTSNPN and CDR2 as SVGIG (reference sequence). V gave up 1 base and J gave up 5 bases; unmatched junction bases: 15. The CDR3 DNA reads as TGTGCCTGGAGTGCTCCCCCCCAGAGTAGACAGGGGACCGGGGAGCTGTTTTTT. This encodes CAWSAPPQSRQGTGELFF.

This clone was found once. The rearrangement joins TRBV5-8 to TRBJ1-5; tentative D call: TRBD1 (5 bases). Trimming removed 0 bases at V and 7 bases at J, with 11 bases between. The CDR3 has 14 amino acids. CDR1 is SGHTS and CDR2 is YDEGEE in the germline V gene. The CDR3 region has the DNA TGTGCCAGCAGCTTGGAGGGGATGGGCCAGCCCCAGCATTTT. As protein: CASSLEGMGQPQHF.

V gene TRBV19 combines with J gene TRBJ2-7; tentatively, D is TRBD1 (5 bases). This CDR3 is built from 13 residues. Trimming took 4 bases from V and 5 from J, leaving 12 bases between them. CDR1 and CDR2 (germline): LNHDA, SQIVND (reference sequence). As DNA, the CDR3 is TGTGCCAGTAGTAGCCGCAGGGTCGACGAGCAGTACTTC. Translated, it gives CASSSRRVDEQYF.